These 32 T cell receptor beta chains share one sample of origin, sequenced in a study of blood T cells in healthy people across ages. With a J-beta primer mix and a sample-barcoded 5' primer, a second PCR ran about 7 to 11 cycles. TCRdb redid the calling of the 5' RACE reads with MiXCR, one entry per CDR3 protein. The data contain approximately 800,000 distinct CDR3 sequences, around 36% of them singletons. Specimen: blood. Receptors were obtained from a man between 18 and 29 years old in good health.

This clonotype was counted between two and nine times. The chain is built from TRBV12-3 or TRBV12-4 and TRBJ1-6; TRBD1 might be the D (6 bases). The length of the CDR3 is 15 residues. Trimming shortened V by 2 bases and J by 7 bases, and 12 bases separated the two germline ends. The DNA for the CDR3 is TGTGCCAGCAGTTTAAGGGGGACACCCAATTCACCCCTCCACTTT. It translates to CASSLRGTPNSPLHF.

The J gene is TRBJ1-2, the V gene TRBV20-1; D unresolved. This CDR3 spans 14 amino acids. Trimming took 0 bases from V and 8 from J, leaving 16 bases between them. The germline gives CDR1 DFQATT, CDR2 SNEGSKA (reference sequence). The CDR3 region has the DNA TGCAGTGCTAGAGATGGTCGGGGTGAGGGCGGCTACACCTTC. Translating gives CSARDGRGEGGYTF.

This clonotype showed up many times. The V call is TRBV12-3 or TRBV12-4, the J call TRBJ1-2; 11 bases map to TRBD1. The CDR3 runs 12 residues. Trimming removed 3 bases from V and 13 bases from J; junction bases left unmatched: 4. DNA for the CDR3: TGTGCCAGCAGTTTCTCCGGGACAGGGGGCACCTTC. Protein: CASSFSGTGGTF.

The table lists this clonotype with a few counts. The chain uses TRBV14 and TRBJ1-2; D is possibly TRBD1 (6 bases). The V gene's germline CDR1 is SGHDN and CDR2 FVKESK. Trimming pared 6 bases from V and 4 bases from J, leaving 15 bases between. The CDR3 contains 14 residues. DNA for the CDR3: TGTGCCAGCAGGGAGACAGGAGGTCTCTATGGCTACACCTTC. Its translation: CASRETGGLYGYTF.

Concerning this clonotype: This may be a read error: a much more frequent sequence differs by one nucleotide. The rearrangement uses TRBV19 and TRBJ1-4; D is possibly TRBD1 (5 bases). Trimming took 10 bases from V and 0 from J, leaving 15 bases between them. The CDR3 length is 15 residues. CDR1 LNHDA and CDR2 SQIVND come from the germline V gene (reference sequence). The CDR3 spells CANTPWGPTNEKLFF. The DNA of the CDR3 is TGTGCCAACACCCCGTGGGGACCAACTAATGAAAAACTGTTTTTT.

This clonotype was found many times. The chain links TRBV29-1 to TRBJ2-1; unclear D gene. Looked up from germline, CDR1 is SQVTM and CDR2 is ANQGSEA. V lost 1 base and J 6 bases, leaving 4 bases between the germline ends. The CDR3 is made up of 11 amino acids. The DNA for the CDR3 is TGCAGCGTTGAAGCCGCCAATGAGCAGTTCTTC. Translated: CSVEAANEQFF.

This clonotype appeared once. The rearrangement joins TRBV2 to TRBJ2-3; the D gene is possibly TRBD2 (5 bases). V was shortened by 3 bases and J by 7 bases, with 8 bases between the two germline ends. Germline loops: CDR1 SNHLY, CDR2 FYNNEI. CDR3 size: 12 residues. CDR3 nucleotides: TGTGCCAGCAGTGAGGCCGGGAATACGCAGTATTTT. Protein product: CASSEAGNTQYF.

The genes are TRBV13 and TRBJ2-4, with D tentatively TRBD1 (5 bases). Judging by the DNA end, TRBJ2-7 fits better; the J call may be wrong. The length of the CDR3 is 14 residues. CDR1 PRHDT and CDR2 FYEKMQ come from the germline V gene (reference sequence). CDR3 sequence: CASSLSRQYYEQYF. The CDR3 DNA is TGTGCCAGCAGCTTATCCCGACAGTACTACGAGCAGTACTTC.

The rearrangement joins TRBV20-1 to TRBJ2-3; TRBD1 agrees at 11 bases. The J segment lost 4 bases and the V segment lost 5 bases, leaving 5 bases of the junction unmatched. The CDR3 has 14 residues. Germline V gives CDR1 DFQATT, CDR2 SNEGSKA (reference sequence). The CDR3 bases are TGCAGTGCTGTAACGGGACAGGGGGCAGATACGCAGTATTTT. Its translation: CSAVTGQGADTQYF.

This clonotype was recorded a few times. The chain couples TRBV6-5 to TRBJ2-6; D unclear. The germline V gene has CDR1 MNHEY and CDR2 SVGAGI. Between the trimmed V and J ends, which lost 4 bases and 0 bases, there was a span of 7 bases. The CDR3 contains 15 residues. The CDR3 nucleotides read TGTGCCAGCAGTTTTTTCGACTCTGGGGCCAACGTCCTGACTTTC. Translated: CASSFFDSGANVLTF.

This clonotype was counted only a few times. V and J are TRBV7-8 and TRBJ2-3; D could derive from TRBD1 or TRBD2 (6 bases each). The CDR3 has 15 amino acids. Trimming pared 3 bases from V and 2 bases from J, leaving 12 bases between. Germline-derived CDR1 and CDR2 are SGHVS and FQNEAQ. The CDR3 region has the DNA TGTGCCAGCAGCTTTCGGAGGGACAACACAGATACGCAGTATTTT. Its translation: CASSFRRDNTDTQYF. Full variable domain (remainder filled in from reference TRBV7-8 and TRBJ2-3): GAGVSQSPRYKVAKRGQDVALRCDPISGHVSLFWYQQALGQGPEFLTYFQNEAQLDKSGLPSDRFFAERPEGSVSTLKIQRTQQEDSAVYLCASSFRRDNTDTQYFGPGTRLTVL.

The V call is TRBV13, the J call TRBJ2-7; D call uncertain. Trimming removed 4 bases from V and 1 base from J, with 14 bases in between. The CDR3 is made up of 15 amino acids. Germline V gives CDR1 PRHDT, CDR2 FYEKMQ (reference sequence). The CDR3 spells CASSSGKGWSYEQYF. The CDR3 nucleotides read TGTGCCAGCAGCTCAGGCAAAGGCTGGTCCTACGAGCAGTACTTC.

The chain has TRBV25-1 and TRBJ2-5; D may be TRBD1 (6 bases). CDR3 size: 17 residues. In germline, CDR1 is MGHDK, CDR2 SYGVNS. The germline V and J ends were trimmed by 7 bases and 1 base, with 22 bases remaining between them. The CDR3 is CASNLTSGEESQETQYF. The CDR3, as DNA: TGTGCCAGCAATTTAACGTCAGGGGAAGAATCCCAAGAGACCCAGTACTTC.

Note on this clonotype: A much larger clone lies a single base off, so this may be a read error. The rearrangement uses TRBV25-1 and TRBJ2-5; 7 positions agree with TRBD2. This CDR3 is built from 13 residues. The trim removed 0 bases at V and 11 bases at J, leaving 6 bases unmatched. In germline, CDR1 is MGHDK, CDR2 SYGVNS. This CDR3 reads CASSEYGGYEQYF. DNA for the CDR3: TGTGCCAGCAGTGAATACGGGGGGTATGAGCAGTACTTC.

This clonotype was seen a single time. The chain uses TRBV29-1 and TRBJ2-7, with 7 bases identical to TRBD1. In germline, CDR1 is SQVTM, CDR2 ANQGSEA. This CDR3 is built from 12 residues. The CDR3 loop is CSVGQAGNEQYF. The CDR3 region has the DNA TGCAGTGTAGGACAGGCTGGCAATGAGCAGTACTTC.

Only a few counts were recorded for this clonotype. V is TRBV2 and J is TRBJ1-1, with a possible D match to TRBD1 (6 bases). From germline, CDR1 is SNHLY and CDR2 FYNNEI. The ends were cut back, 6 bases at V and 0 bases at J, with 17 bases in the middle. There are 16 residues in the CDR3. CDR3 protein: CASSADYRVVNTEAFF. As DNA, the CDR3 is TGTGCCAGCAGCGCAGATTACAGGGTCGTGAACACTGAAGCTTTCTTT.

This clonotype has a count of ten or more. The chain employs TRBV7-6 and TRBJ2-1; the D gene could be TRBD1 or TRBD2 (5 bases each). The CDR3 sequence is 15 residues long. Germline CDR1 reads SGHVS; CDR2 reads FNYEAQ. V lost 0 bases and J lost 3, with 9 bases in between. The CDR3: CASSLALGDYNEQFF. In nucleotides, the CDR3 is TGTGCCAGCAGCTTAGCGCTGGGGGACTACAATGAGCAGTTCTTC.

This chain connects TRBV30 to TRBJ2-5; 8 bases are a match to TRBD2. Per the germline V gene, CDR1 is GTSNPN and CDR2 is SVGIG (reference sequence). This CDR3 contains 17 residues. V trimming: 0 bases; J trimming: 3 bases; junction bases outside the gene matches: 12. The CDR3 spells CAWSVRSGRGVKETQYF. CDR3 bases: TGTGCCTGGAGTGTACGGTCAGGGCGGGGGGTGAAAGAGACCCAGTACTTC.

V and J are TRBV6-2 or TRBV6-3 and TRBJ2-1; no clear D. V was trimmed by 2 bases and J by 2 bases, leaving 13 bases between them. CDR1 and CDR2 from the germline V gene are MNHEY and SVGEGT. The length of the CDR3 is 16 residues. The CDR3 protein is CASSYQSRSTYNEQFF. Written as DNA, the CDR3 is TGTGCCAGCAGTTACCAGTCTAGATCTACCTACAATGAGCAGTTCTTC.

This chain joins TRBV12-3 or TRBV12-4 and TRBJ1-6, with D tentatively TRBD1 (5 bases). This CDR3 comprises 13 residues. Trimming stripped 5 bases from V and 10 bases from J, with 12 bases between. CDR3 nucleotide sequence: TGTGCCAGCAGTACGGACACTGGCTCACCCCTCCACTTT. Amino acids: CASSTDTGSPLHF.

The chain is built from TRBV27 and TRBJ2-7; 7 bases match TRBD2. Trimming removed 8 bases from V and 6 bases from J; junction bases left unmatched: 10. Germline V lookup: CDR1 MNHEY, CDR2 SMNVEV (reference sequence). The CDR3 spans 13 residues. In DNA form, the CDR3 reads TGTGCCAGCCACCTCGGGGGGTTGTCCGAGCAGTACTTC. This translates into CASHLGGLSEQYF.

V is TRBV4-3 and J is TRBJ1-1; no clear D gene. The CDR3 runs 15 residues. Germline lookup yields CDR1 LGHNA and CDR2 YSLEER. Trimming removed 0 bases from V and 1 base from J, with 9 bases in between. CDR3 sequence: CASSQDYRGNTEAFF. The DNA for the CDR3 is TGCGCCAGCAGCCAAGATTACCGGGGGAACACTGAAGCTTTCTTT.

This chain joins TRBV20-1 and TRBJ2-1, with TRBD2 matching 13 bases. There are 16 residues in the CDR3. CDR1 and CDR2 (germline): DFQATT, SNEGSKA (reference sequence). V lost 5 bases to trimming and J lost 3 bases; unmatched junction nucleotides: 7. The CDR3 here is CSAGATSGGVYNEQFF. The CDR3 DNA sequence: TGCAGTGCTGGAGCAACTAGCGGGGGGGTCTACAATGAGCAGTTCTTC.

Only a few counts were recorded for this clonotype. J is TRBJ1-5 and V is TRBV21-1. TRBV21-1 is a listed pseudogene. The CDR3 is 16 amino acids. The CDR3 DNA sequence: TGTGCCAGCAGCAAATCGCATGGAGGGACCGGTCAGCCCCAGCATTTT. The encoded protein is CASSKSHGGTGQPQHF.

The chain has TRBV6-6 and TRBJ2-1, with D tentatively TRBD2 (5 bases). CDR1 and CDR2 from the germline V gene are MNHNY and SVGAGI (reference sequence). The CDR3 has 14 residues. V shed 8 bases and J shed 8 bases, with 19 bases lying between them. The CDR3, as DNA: TGTGCCAGCCGGGGTCTAGCCTTTCGCGATGAGCAGTTCTTC. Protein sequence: CASRGLAFRDEQFF.

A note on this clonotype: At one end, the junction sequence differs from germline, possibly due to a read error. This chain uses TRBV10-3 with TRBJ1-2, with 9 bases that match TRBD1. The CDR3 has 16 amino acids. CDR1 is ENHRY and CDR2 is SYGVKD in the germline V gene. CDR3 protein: CAINGNTGGANYSYTF. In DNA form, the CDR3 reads TGTGCCATCAACGGGAATACAGGGGGCGCGAACTATAGCTACACCTTC.

This CDR3 reads CAWSVQRTSGGENEQFF. The CDR3 DNA sequence: TGTGCCTGGAGTGTCCAGAGGACTAGCGGGGGCGAGAATGAGCAGTTCTTC. This chain connects TRBV30 to TRBJ2-1, with TRBD2 matching 13 bases. This CDR3 is built from 17 residues. Trimming cost V 0 bases and J 7 bases; bases outside gene matches: 9. From germline, CDR1 is GTSNPN and CDR2 SVGIG (reference sequence). Combining the CDR3 with reference TRBV30 and TRBJ2-1 gives the whole variable domain SQTIHQWPATLVQPVGSPLSLECTVEGTSNPNLYWYRQAAGRGLQLLFYSVGIGQISSEVPQNLSASRPQDRQFILSSKKLLLSDSGFYLCAWSVQRTSGGENEQFFGPGTRLTVL.

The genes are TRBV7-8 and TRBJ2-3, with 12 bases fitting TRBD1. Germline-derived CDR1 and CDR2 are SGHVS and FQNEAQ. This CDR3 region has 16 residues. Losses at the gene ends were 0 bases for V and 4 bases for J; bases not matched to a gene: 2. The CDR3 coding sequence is TGTGCCAGCAGCTTAGCGTGGGACAGGGGGCCAGATACGCAGTATTTT. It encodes CASSLAWDRGPDTQYF.

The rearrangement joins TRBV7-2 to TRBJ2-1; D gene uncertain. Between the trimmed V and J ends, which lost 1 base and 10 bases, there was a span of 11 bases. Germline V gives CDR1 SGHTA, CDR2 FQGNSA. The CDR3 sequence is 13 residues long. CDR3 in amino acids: CASSLGSEYEQFF. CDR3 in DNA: TGTGCCAGCAGCTTAGGTTCAGAGTACGAGCAGTTCTTC.

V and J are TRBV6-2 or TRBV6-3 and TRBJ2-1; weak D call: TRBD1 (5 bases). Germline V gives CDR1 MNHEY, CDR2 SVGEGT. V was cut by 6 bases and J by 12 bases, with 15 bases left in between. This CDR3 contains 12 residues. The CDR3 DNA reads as TGTGCCAGCAGGTACATCAGGGCGATGCAGTTCTTC. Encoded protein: CASRYIRAMQFF.

The CDR3 here is CASSAGHSTEAFF. CDR3 coding DNA: TGTGCCAGCAGCGCGGGGCATAGCACTGAAGCTTTCTTT. The rearrangement uses TRBV7-2 and TRBJ1-1; a possible D gene is TRBD1 (5 bases). The CDR3 length is 13 residues. V lost 5 bases, J lost 4 bases, and 11 bases lay in between. Per the germline V gene, CDR1 is SGHTA and CDR2 is FQGNSA.

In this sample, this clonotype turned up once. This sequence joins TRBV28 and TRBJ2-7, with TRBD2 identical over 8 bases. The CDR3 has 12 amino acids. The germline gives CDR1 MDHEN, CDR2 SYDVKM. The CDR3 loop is CVVSGVSYEQYF. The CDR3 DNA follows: TGTGTCGTTAGCGGGGTTTCCTACGAGCAGTACTTC.